A single sample is the source of the 18 T cell receptor beta chains below, sequenced in a study of T cells after yellow fever vaccination. A single record per CDR3 protein comes from TCRdb applying MiXCR to the 5' RACE reads. The data contain 200,000 to 300,000 distinct CDR3 sequences, 10% to 15% of them singletons. The sequencing used CD4+ T cells sorted from PBMCs, collected 45 days after the yellow fever booster vaccination. The receptors originated from a man aged 25 to 40 who received the YFV17D yellow fever vaccine.

The sample holds a few counts of this clonotype. The rearrangement joins TRBV10-3 to TRBJ2-7, with 9 bases lining up with TRBD2. Trimming cost V 4 bases and J 3 bases; bases outside gene matches: 10. The CDR3 totals 16 residues. From germline, CDR1 is ENHRY and CDR2 SYGVKD. CDR3 sequence: CAISGVSGSSSYEQYF. CDR3 nucleotide sequence: TGTGCCATCAGTGGAGTTAGCGGGAGTAGCAGCTACGAGCAGTACTTC.

This chain joins TRBV11-2 and TRBJ2-1; TRBD2 agrees at 10 bases. The CDR3 extends over 21 amino acids. CDR1 SGHAT and CDR2 FQNNGV come from the germline V gene. With 5 bases clipped from V and 0 bases from J, the junction kept 19 bases outside the gene matches. The CDR3 sequence: CASSARLFGLAGEYSYNEQFF. The CDR3 nucleotides are TGTGCCAGCAGCGCCCGACTCTTCGGGCTAGCGGGAGAGTACTCCTACAATGAGCAGTTCTTC.

This clonotype was recorded a few times. This chain links TRBV5-6 with TRBJ2-3; 14 bases align to TRBD2. The CDR3 length is 16 residues. J gave up 4 bases and V 4 bases, and 5 bases lay outside the gene matches. The V gene's germline CDR1 is SGHDT and CDR2 YYEEEE. The CDR3 sequence: CASSPGLAGEADTQYF. CDR3 nucleotides: TGTGCCAGCAGCCCGGGACTAGCGGGAGAGGCAGATACGCAGTATTTT.

This clonotype was counted between two and nine times. The rearrangement links TRBV7-2 to TRBJ2-7; 12 nucleotides line up with TRBD1. This CDR3 is built from 16 residues. V dropped 7 bases and J dropped 4; count of bases not matched to a gene: 11. CDR1 is SGHTA and CDR2 is FQGNSA in the germline V gene. Here the CDR3 DNA reads TGTGCCAGCACCCTATCGGGGGGACAGGGGGCTTACGAGCAGTACTTC. Translated: CASTLSGGQGAYEQYF.

The genes are TRBV7-3 and TRBJ2-1; 9 bases agree with TRBD2. There are 17 residues in the CDR3. The junction had 12 bases not matched to a gene; V was cut back by 2 bases and J by 7 bases. Germline loops: CDR1 SGHTA, CDR2 FQGTGA. The CDR3 nucleotides read TGTGCCAGCAGCTTAGAATGGGAGCGGGGGGAGGGAAATGAGCAGTTCTTC. This translates into CASSLEWERGEGNEQFF.

The chain carries TRBV20-1 and TRBJ2-7; D is possibly TRBD1 (5 bases). This CDR3 contains 12 residues. Trimming left V 0 bases short and J 6 bases short, with 9 bases between. Germline lookup yields CDR1 DFQATT and CDR2 SNEGSKA (reference sequence). CDR3 sequence (DNA): TGCAGTGCTAGAGATCCAGGGCGCGAGCAGTACTTC. Amino acids: CSARDPGREQYF.

The chain combines TRBV13 with TRBJ2-1, with 8 bases identical to TRBD1. The germline V gene encodes CDR1 PRHDT and CDR2 FYEKMQ (reference sequence). The CDR3 is 15 amino acids. V shed 5 bases and J 4 bases; nucleotides not matched to a gene: 7. This CDR3 is CASSPWDRSYNEQFF. DNA for the CDR3: TGTGCCAGCAGCCCCTGGGACAGGTCATACAATGAGCAGTTCTTC.

The rearrangement joins TRBV20-1 to TRBJ2-7; tentatively, D is TRBD1 (6 bases). CDR1 and CDR2 (germline): DFQATT, SNEGSKA (reference sequence). This CDR3 contains 14 residues. Trimming left V 2 bases short and J 2 bases short, with 13 bases between. The DNA of the CDR3 is TGCAGTGCTAGATGGACAGCGGCGACCTACGAGCAGTACTTC. The encoded protein is CSARWTAATYEQYF.

This clonotype was picked up a small number of times. The chain joins TRBV3-1 to TRBJ2-7; TRBD2 matches 9 bases. CDR3 length equals 15 residues. Looked up from germline, CDR1 is LGHDT and CDR2 is YNNKEL (reference sequence). V lost 1 base to trimming and J lost 5 bases; unmatched junction nucleotides: 6. The CDR3 region has the DNA TGTGCCAGCAGCCAAGGAGTTAGCGGGAGCCACGAGCAGTACTTC. Translation gives CASSQGVSGSHEQYF.

This clonotype was seen many times. This sequence joins TRBV5-5 and TRBJ2-7, with 7 bases lining up with TRBD1. The germline gives CDR1 SGHKS, CDR2 YYEKEE (reference sequence). Losses at the gene ends were 2 bases for V and 0 bases for J; bases not matched to a gene: 11. The CDR3 consists of 17 residues. CDR3 amino acids: CASSLPRTGPSSYEQYF. The CDR3 coding sequence is TGTGCCAGCAGCTTACCCCGGACAGGACCAAGCTCCTACGAGCAGTACTTC. Based on the CDR3 plus reference TRBV5-5 and TRBJ2-7, the full variable domain is DAGVTQSPTHLIKTRGQQVTLRCSPISGHKSVSWYQQVLGQGPQFIFQYYEKEERGRGNFPDRFSARQFPNYSSELNVNALLLGDSALYLCASSLPRTGPSSYEQYFGPGTRLTVT.

This clonotype came up a few times. The J gene is TRBJ2-3, the V gene TRBV7-9; a possible D gene is TRBD1 (5 bases). Germline V gene data show CDR1 as SEHNR and CDR2 as FQNEAQ (reference sequence). Trimming removed 0 bases at V and 7 bases at J, with 8 bases between. The length of the CDR3 is 13 residues. This CDR3 is CASSLAGQHTQYF. Written as DNA, the CDR3 is TGTGCCAGCAGCTTAGCGGGGCAGCATACGCAGTATTTT.

This clonotype was counted at least ten times. The V gene is TRBV7-2, the J gene TRBJ2-5; D perhaps matches TRBD2 (5 bases). CDR1 SGHTA and CDR2 FQGNSA come from the germline V gene. V was cut by 1 base and J by 3 bases, with 9 bases left in between. The CDR3 contains 14 residues. The CDR3 sequence is CASSLGAVKETQYF. Here the CDR3 DNA reads TGTGCCAGCAGCTTAGGAGCGGTAAAAGAGACCCAGTACTTC. The full variable domain, completed using reference TRBV7-2 and TRBJ2-5, is GAGVSQSPSNKVTEKGKDVELRCDPISGHTALYWYRQSLGQGLEFLIYFQGNSAPDKSGLPSDRFSAERTGGSVSTLTIQRTQQEDSAVYLCASSLGAVKETQYFGPGTRLLVL.

The genes are TRBV5-1 and TRBJ2-5; no reliable D call. The CDR3 runs to 13 residues. The germline V and J ends were trimmed by 0 bases and 4 bases, with 7 bases remaining between them. In germline, CDR1 is SGHRS, CDR2 YFSETQ. CDR3 sequence: CASSLAKGETQYF. CDR3 in DNA: TGCGCCAGCAGCTTGGCCAAAGGAGAGACCCAGTACTTC.

V gene TRBV10-3 combines with J gene TRBJ2-5; D unresolved. This CDR3 has 12 residues. The germline V and J ends were trimmed by 1 base and 3 bases, with 3 bases remaining between them. In germline, CDR1 is ENHRY, CDR2 SYGVKD. The CDR3 region has the DNA TGTGCCATCAGTGAGTGGGAAGAGACCCAGTACTTC. It codes for CAISEWEETQYF.

The chain links TRBV20-1 to TRBJ2-1, with 11 bases lining up with TRBD2. There are 17 residues in the CDR3. V was pared by 5 bases and J by 7 bases, with 16 bases of the junction left unmatched. Germline CDR1 is DFQATT and CDR2 is SNEGSKA (reference sequence). The DNA for the CDR3 is TGCAGTGCTCACCCCCACAGACTAGCGGGATATAGGAATGAGCAGTTCTTC. The encoded protein is CSAHPHRLAGYRNEQFF.

Ten or more counts support this clonotype. The DNA of the CDR3 is TGCGCCAGCAGCTTGGGAGGGGTCACAGATACGCAGTATTTT. Protein: CASSLGGVTDTQYF. This chain connects TRBV5-1 to TRBJ2-3; D may correspond to TRBD1 or TRBD2 (5 bases each). The length of the CDR3 is 14 residues. Trimming shortened V by 0 bases and J by 2 bases, and 7 bases separated the two germline ends. Germline V lookup: CDR1 SGHRS, CDR2 YFSETQ. The whole variable domain, filled in from reference TRBV5-1 and TRBJ2-3, reads KAGVTQTPRYLIKTRGQQVTLSCSPISGHRSVSWYQQTPGQGLQFLFEYFSETQRNKGNFPGRFSGRQFSNSRSEMNVSTLELGDSALYLCASSLGGVTDTQYFGPGTRLTVL.

This clonotype was seen a handful of times. This rearrangement joins TRBV20-1 to TRBJ2-5; D call uncertain. Trimming took 3 bases from V and 3 from J, leaving 5 bases between them. From germline, CDR1 is DFQATT and CDR2 SNEGSKA (reference sequence). The CDR3 length is 11 residues. As DNA, the CDR3 is TGCAGTGCTAGCCAGGAAGAGACCCAGTACTTC. Protein product: CSASQEETQYF.

At least ten counts were recorded for this clonotype. The chain has TRBV7-6 and TRBJ2-5, with TRBD2 identical over 13 bases. The CDR3 length is 18 residues. Germline values: CDR1 SGHVS, CDR2 FNYEAQ. With 3 bases clipped from V and 2 bases from J, the junction kept 9 bases outside the gene matches. In DNA form, the CDR3 reads TGTGCCAGCAGCTTCGGACTAGCGGGAGCGCCCTTACAAGAGACCCAGTACTTC. Its protein is CASSFGLAGAPLQETQYF. The full variable domain, with the rest looked up from reference TRBV7-6 and TRBJ2-5, is GAGVSQSPRYKVTKRGQDVALRCDPISGHVSLYWYRQALGQGPEFLTYFNYEAQQDKSGLPNDRFSAERPEGSISTLTIQRTEQRDSAMYRCASSFGLAGAPLQETQYFGPGTRLLVL.